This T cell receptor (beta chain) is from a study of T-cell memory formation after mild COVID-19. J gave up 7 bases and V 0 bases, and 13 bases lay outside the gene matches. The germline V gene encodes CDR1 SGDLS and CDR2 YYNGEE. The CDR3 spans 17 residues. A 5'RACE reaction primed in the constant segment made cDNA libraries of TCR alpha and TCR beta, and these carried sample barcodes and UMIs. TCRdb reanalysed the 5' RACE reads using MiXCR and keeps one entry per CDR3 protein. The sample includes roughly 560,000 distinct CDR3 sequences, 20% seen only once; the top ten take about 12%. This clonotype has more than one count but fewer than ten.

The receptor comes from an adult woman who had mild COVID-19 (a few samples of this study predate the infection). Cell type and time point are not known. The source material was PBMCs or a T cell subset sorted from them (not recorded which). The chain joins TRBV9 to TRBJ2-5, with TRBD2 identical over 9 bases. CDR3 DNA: TGTGCCAGCAGCGTAGAGGGTAGCGGGAGAGGGCCGTGGACCCAGTACTTC. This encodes CASSVEGSGRGPWTQYF.